The clone carrying this T cell receptor (beta chain) has a single count. Its antigen is as yet unknown. Sequencing was performed with immunoSEQ multiplex PCR; in TCRdb, only in-frame clones are kept and a portion is missing. The table includes roughly 130,000 clones, around 94% detected once. Thymus pieces cut out during corrective heart surgery were the tissue that was used. All donors were healthy Finnish infants who were undergoing corrective surgery to treat congenital heart defects. This sample was taken from a study of human thymus T cells. Findings and caveats of the study: Biased V and J segment usage appeared in thymus and peripheral blood. Related work found strong thymic repertoire overlap between unrelated individuals.

The CDR3 is 17 amino acids. Germline loops: CDR1 MGHRA, CDR2 YSYEKL. The V gene lost 0 bases and the J gene lost 1 base, with 13 bases spanning the gap. The clonotype was recovered from a boy in the first two years of life with a congenital heart defect but otherwise immunologically healthy. Sequencing was done on a sample of thymus tissue. The J gene is TRBJ1-5, the V gene TRBV4-1; D not resolved. In nucleotides, the CDR3 is TGCGCCAGCAGCCAAGAAGAGAGGGATCCGAGCAATCAGCCCCAGCATTTT. Its translation is CASSQEERDPSNQPQHF.